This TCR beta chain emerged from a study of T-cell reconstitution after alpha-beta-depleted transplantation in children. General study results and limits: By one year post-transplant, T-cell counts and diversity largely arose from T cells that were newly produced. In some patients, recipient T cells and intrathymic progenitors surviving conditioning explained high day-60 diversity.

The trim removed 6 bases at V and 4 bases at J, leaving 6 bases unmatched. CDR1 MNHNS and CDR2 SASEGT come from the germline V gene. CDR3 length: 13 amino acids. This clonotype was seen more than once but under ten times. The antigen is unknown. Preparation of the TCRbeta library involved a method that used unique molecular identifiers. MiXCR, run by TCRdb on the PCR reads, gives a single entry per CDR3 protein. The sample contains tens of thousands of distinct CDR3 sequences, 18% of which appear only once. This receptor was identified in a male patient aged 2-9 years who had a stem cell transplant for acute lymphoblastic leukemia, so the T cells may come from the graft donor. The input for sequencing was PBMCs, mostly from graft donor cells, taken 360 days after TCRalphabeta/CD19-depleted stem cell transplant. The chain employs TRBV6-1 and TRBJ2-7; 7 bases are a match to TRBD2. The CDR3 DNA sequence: TGTGCCAGCAGGAACCGGGAGGCATACGAGCAGTACTTC. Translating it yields CASRNREAYEQYF.